The 20 T cell receptor beta chains in this list originate from one sample, sequenced in a study of PD-1 blockade in classical Hodgkin lymphoma. This table comes from immunoSEQ multiplex PCR, and its TCRdb copy is limited to in-frame clones, with some not included. The sample has tens of thousands of clones; roughly 87% are singletons. Relapse after autologous stem cell transplantation occurred in every patient, and brentuximab vedotin exposure varied. This specimen was peripheral blood mononuclear cells (PBMCs), taken before the second cycle of nivolumab. These receptors originate from a human donor with classical Hodgkin lymphoma.

The CDR3 DNA sequence: TGTGCCAGCAGTTACCTCCTAGAACGGGACAGGGTCTCGTCGGGTGAAAAACTGTTTTTT. This sequence encodes CASSYLLERDRVSSGEKLFF. V is TRBV2 and J is TRBJ1-4; 9 nucleotides agree with TRBD1. The CDR3 is made up of 20 amino acids. With V trimmed by 5 bases and J by 7 bases, 23 bases remained unmatched. Germline CDR1 SNHLY, CDR2 FYNNEI.

V gene TRBV6-4 combines with J gene TRBJ2-5; D possibly corresponds to TRBD2 (5 bases). The CDR3 spans 13 residues. V gave up 4 bases and J gave up 4 bases, with 10 bases separating them. The germline V gene has CDR1 MRHNA and CDR2 SNTAGT. CDR3 DNA: TGTGCCAGCAGTGCTGTCGGAGGAGAGACCCAGTACTTC. As protein: CASSAVGGETQYF.

This rearrangement joins TRBV13 to TRBJ2-4; TRBD2 agrees at 11 bases. The CDR3 is 17 amino acids. V dropped 0 bases and J dropped 2; count of bases not matched to a gene: 3. CDR1 and CDR2 from the germline V gene are PRHDT and FYEKMQ (reference sequence). As DNA, the CDR3 is TGTGCCAGCAGCTTAGGCTCTAGCGGGGGGCCCAAAAACATTCAGTACTTC. It encodes CASSLGSSGGPKNIQYF.

The V and J genes are TRBV18 and TRBJ2-1; 7 bases map to TRBD2. CDR3 size: 12 residues. Per the germline V gene, CDR1 is KGHSH and CDR2 is LQKENI. Trimming at V came to 3 bases and at J to 8 bases, leaving 1 base not matched to a gene. The CDR3 DNA sequence: TGTGCCAGCTCACCTGGGGGGGATGAGCAGTTCTTC. Its protein is CASSPGGDEQFF.

V and J are TRBV7-2 and TRBJ2-1, with 7 bases lining up with TRBD2. The CDR3 is 16 amino acids. Germline V gene sequence: CDR1 SGHTA, CDR2 FQGNSA. The junction had 5 bases not matched to a gene; V was cut back by 1 base and J by 2 bases. CDR3 nucleotide sequence: TGTGCCAGCAGCTTAGTCGCTAGCGGAACCTACAATGAGCAGTTCTTC. Its translation is CASSLVASGTYNEQFF. The full variable domain, with the rest looked up from reference TRBV7-2 and TRBJ2-1, is GAGVSQSPSNKVTEKGKDVELRCDPISGHTALYWYRQSLGQGLEFLIYFQGNSAPDKSGLPSDRFSAERTGGSVSTLTIQRTQQEDSAVYLCASSLVASGTYNEQFFGPGTRLTVL.

The chain employs TRBV6-1 and TRBJ2-7, with 10 bases that match TRBD1. Germline CDR1 reads MNHNS; CDR2 reads SASEGT. The trim removed 8 bases at V and 3 bases at J, leaving 10 bases unmatched. The CDR3 consists of 15 residues. The CDR3 reads CASALSGTGVYEQYF. Written as DNA, the CDR3 is TGTGCCAGCGCCCTCAGCGGGACAGGGGTCTACGAGCAGTACTTC.

The chain links TRBV7-2 to TRBJ2-7, with D unclear. CDR1 and CDR2 from the germline V gene are SGHTA and FQGNSA. The CDR3 is made up of 14 amino acids. Trimming cost V 1 base and J 7 bases, with 14 bases left between them. The CDR3 reads CASSLVPVLGEQYF. The CDR3 nucleotides read TGTGCCAGCAGCTTAGTTCCGGTCTTGGGGGAGCAGTACTTC.

In regard to this clone: Other DNA sequences in this specimen translate into the identical CDR3. V is TRBV28 and J is TRBJ2-7; D unclear. V lost 5 bases and J lost 4, with 6 bases in between. Germline-derived CDR1 and CDR2 are MDHEN and SYDVKM. The CDR3 is 11 amino acids. The CDR3 sequence: CASSLRYEQYF. The CDR3 DNA is TGTGCCAGCAGTCTCCGATACGAGCAGTACTTC.

The genes are TRBV2 and TRBJ2-5, with 10 positions matching TRBD1. The germline V gene has CDR1 SNHLY and CDR2 FYNNEI. The CDR3 runs 14 residues. V dropped 7 bases and J dropped 5; count of bases not matched to a gene: 7. The CDR3 bases are TGTGCCAGCACACGACAGGGGGCGGGGGAGACCCAGTACTTC. It specifies CASTRQGAGETQYF.

V gene TRBV15 combines with J gene TRBJ2-7; TRBD2 matches at 12 bases. This CDR3 has 18 amino acids. V lost 3 bases to trimming and J lost 4 bases; unmatched junction nucleotides: 13. In germline, CDR1 is LNHNV, CDR2 YYDKDF (reference sequence). The CDR3: CATSSTDGGLAGGYEQYF. In DNA, the CDR3 is TGTGCCACCAGCAGTACCGACGGAGGCCTAGCGGGAGGGTACGAGCAGTACTTC.

V usage is TRBV7-9 and J usage is TRBJ1-6; the D is unclear. Germline loops: CDR1 SEHNR, CDR2 FQNEAQ (reference sequence). CDR3 length equals 12 residues. Trimming cost V 6 bases and J 8 bases, with 8 bases left between them. The CDR3 DNA reads as TGTGCCAGCAGAGTCGGAGATTCACCCCTCCACTTT. Amino acids: CASRVGDSPLHF.

The rearrangement uses TRBV28 and TRBJ1-2; weak D call: TRBD1 (5 bases). Germline V lookup: CDR1 MDHEN, CDR2 SYDVKM. The CDR3 has 14 amino acids. Trimming pared 2 bases from V and 5 bases from J, leaving 12 bases between. This chain's CDR3 is CASSLQGKWYGYTF. The CDR3 bases are TGTGCCAGCAGTTTACAGGGAAAGTGGTATGGCTACACCTTC.

V and J are TRBV6-1 and TRBJ2-5; maybe TRBD2 (5 bases). Trimming removed 4 bases at V and 3 bases at J, with 18 bases between. The CDR3 has 16 amino acids. Looked up from germline, CDR1 is MNHNS and CDR2 is SASEGT. The CDR3 coding sequence is TGTGCCAGCAGTGCCTACCTCGGAGGAATTAAAGAGACCCAGTACTTC. Its translation: CASSAYLGGIKETQYF.

This clone has just a few counts. The genes are TRBV2 and TRBJ1-1; D is ambiguous. The CDR3 spans 12 residues. Germline V gene sequence: CDR1 SNHLY, CDR2 FYNNEI. The ends were cut back, 4 bases at V and 6 bases at J, with 9 bases in the middle. CDR3 sequence: CASSGNNPEAFF. For the CDR3, the DNA is TGTGCCAGCAGTGGTAACAACCCTGAAGCTTTCTTT.

A word on this clone: Sequence at one end of the junction differs from germline and may be a read error. This sequence joins TRBV5-1 and TRBJ2-5, with D perhaps TRBD2 (7 bases). CDR1 and CDR2 from the germline V gene are SGHRS and YFSETQ. The CDR3 is 15 residues long. The CDR3 DNA reads as TGCGCCAGCATCTTGGGCGGGGGCCCTCAAGAGACCCAGTACTTC. Encoded protein: CASILGGGPQETQYF.

Comments on this clone: The junction shows a germline mismatch at one end, possibly a read error. The chain is built from TRBV28 and TRBJ2-1; the D gene is possibly TRBD2 (5 bases). The CDR3 has 17 amino acids. Germline CDR1 is MDHEN and CDR2 is SYDVKM. The CDR3 coding sequence is TGTGCCAACAGTAGAACGAGAGGGCCGTACGAGGCGCATGAGCAGTTCTTC. Its protein product is CANSRTRGPYEAHEQFF. Supplemented by reference TRBV28 and TRBJ2-1, the full variable domain reads DVKVTQSSRYLVKRTGEKVFLECVQDMDHENMFWYRQDPGLGLRLIYFSYDVKMKEKGDIPEGYSVSREKKERFSLILESASTNQTSMYLCANSRTRGPYEAHEQFFGPGTRLTVL.

This chain links TRBV11-3 with TRBJ2-1, with 7 bases fitting TRBD1. The CDR3 loop spans 16 amino acids. The germline V gene encodes CDR1 SGHNT and CDR2 YENEEA. The V segment lost 5 bases and the J segment 1 base; nucleotides outside the gene matches: 8. CDR3 nucleotides: TGTGCCAGCAGCGCCAGGGGGAAAGCATCCTACAATGAGCAGTTCTTC. It encodes CASSARGKASYNEQFF.

The rearrangement joins TRBV5-4 to TRBJ2-1; maybe TRBD1 (5 bases). This CDR3 has 15 residues. Germline CDR1 is SGHNT and CDR2 is YYREEE (reference sequence). V was cut by 0 bases and J by 4 bases, with 11 bases left in between. The CDR3 protein is CASSLDHDRYNEQFF. The DNA for the CDR3 is TGTGCCAGCAGCTTGGACCACGACAGATACAATGAGCAGTTCTTC.

This CDR3 reads CASSPERRGYEQYF. CDR3 in DNA: TGTGCCAGCAGTCCCGAGCGAAGGGGCTACGAGCAGTACTTC. The chain carries TRBV27 and TRBJ2-7, with D maybe TRBD1 (5 bases). CDR3 size: 14 residues. Trimming took 5 bases from V and 3 from J, leaving 14 bases between them. The germline V gene encodes CDR1 MNHEY and CDR2 SMNVEV (reference sequence).

The table lists this clone with a few counts. V gene TRBV2 combines with J gene TRBJ2-3, with D uncertain. Trimming left V 4 bases short and J 7 bases short, with 6 bases between. CDR3 length: 11 residues. Germline CDR1 SNHLY, CDR2 FYNNEI. The CDR3 loop is CASSAQYTQYF. CDR3 nucleotide sequence: TGTGCCAGCAGTGCGCAGTATACGCAGTATTTT.